These T cell receptor beta chains were read from a single sample in a study of blood T cell repertoires in COVID-19. The data were produced by immunoSEQ multiplex PCR, yet TCRdb's version contains in-frame clones alone and is incomplete. Of 350,000 or so clones in the sample, 65% to 90% were seen once. Sample: PBMCs or T cells enriched from blood (not recorded which). These receptors were taken from a woman between 40 and 55 years old with acute COVID-19. CDR3s include the opening cysteine and the closing phenylalanine or tryptophan. The order of the fields is V gene, CDR3 length, D gene, J gene, CDR3 protein. A D gene is named only where the DNA matches it firmly.

TRBV7-2	15	-	TRBJ2-1	CASSLGFAVYNEQFF
TRBV9	15	TRBD1	TRBJ1-2	CASSVATGGGYGYTF
TRBV15	15	-	TRBJ1-1	CATSLDMGGGTEAFF
TRBV5-1	11	TRBD1	TRBJ1-2	CASSLEGQAYF
TRBV9	15	-	TRBJ2-1	CASSADGAGFNEQFF
TRBV12-3/TRBV12-4	13	-	TRBJ2-5	CASSFVREGAQYF
TRBV3-1/TRBV3-2	16	TRBD2	TRBJ2-1	CASSQGWGLAGDEQFF
TRBV9	16	-	TRBJ1-6	CASSATPSSYNSPLHF
TRBV7-2	13	-	TRBJ1-1	CASSGTPYTEAFF
TRBV2	16	TRBD2	TRBJ2-1	CASSDPREDVYNEQFF
TRBV2	14	TRBD1	TRBJ1-1	CASIRQGRRTEAFF
TRBV7-3	18	-	TRBJ2-2	CASSPTALLARNTGELFF
TRBV18	15	TRBD2	TRBJ2-3	CASSYLAGDTDTQYF
TRBV7-9	18	-	TRBJ1-3	CASSNTRASDKSRDTIYF
TRBV5-5	17	TRBD1	TRBJ2-3	CASSLSGRTGVTDTQYF
TRBV7-2	15	TRBD1	TRBJ1-2	CASTLPRTGGAGYTF
TRBV7-2	15	TRBD1	TRBJ2-5	CASSPGTGWVETQYF
TRBV5-4	15	TRBD2	TRBJ2-3	CASSLAAGAGDTQYF
TRBV3-1/TRBV3-2	15	-	TRBJ1-2	CASSPLSATGDGYTF
TRBV5-1	15	TRBD1	TRBJ2-5	CASSPSTGTEETQYF
TRBV3-1/TRBV3-2	16	TRBD1	TRBJ2-7	CASSQASGTGFGEQYF
TRBV6-5	14	-	TRBJ1-2	CASSFIGDNYGYTF
TRBV5-1	16	TRBD1	TRBJ2-2	CASSPGTGLATGELFF